This T cell receptor (beta chain) came from a study of CXCR3-negative and CXCR3-positive naive CD8 T cells (dated by TCRdb to the late 2010s). About the study as a whole: In total, approximately 150 million TRB reads were obtained, corresponding to roughly 1.5 +/- 0.3 million reads per library. The diversity and physicochemical repertoire analyses included ten to eleven donors pooled from two independent experiments. The TRBV-TRBJ cluster analysis covered naive subsets from 5 donors and memory cells from 3 donors. The research as a whole found: CXCR3 expression partially decreased after cryopreservation, so most assays used freshly isolated PBMCs. Because surface CD5, which is linked to self-reactivity in mice, was comparable between the naive subsets, TCR interaction strength was also inferred from TRB CDR3 physicochemical properties. Similar TRBV-TRBJ usage was shown by naive CXCR3-negative and CXCR3-positive cells from the same donor, whereas distinct patterns were shown by memory cells. Both naive subsets had comparably high repertoire diversity, while memory CD8+ T cells had much lower repertoire diversity.

There are 17 amino acids in the CDR3, from cysteine to phenylalanine inclusive. Only the protein is on record. Via the germline V gene (reference sequence), CDR1 is LNHNV and CDR2 YYDKDF. In regard to this clonotype: Its antigen is unknown.

The reads were generated on a NextSeq 550. The Human TCR Profiling Kit (MiLaboratory) was used to make UMI-labeled 5' RACE TRB cDNA libraries. cDNA synthesis used the entire amount of extracted RNA, and PCR amplification then used the entire amount of cDNA produced. Libraries were prepared in parallel using an identical number of PCR cycles. The published analysis was carried out like this. About 53,000 +/- 9,400 unique UMI-labeled TRB cDNA molecules per library were extracted with MIGEC and MiXCR, with at least two reads per UMI required. On average, roughly 40,000 +/- 10,000 functional in-frame TRB CDR3 nucleotide clonotypes lacking stop codons were found per library. After downsampling to 5000 UMI-labeled TRB molecules per sample, diversity metrics such as normalized Shannon-Wiener and Chao1 were calculated in VDJtools. For the central five CDR3 residues, VDJtools calculated physicochemical properties weighted by clonotype size, namely interaction energy, strength, volume and Kidera factor 4. The reads underwent TCRdb reprocessing, giving one record for each CDR3 protein sequence and no DNA. These V and J calls originate from TCRdb's pipeline instead of the authors' own analysis. This sample's clone table shows about 40,000 distinct CDR3 sequences. Approximately 7.7% of the sample goes to the ten largest clones.

For every CD8+ T cell subset, 300,000 cells were flow-sorted straight into RLT lysis buffer, and each subset was sorted in triplicate. Peripheral blood mononuclear cells were isolated from buffy coats using standard density gradient centrifugation. An RNeasy Mini Kit was used to extract total RNA from the sorted cells. The rearranged segments are TRBV15 and TRBJ2-1; TCRdb gives TRBD2 as the D gene, but with no DNA this cannot be confirmed. This TCR derives from a human donor in good health. Some clones in this sample may be carry-over from other donors' samples. What was sequenced was memory CD8+ T cells from blood. The intended sense of this specimen's cell subset or site label: conventional CD8+ memory T cells (TMEM), sorted as controls. The CDR3 protein sequence reads: CATSRGGIAGSTSEQFF.